Here is one TCR beta chain with its context. The data stem from a study of PD-1 blockade in classical Hodgkin lymphoma. Study background: Once every 2 weeks, patients received intravenous nivolumab at 3 mg/kg.

Each and every patient relapsed after autologous stem cell transplantation, and patients got differing brentuximab vedotin exposure. This CDR3 has 14 amino acids. The germline V and J ends were trimmed by 3 bases and 2 bases, with 9 bases remaining between them. The V gene's germline CDR1 is SGHNT and CDR2 YENEEA. Generated by immunoSEQ multiplex PCR, the TCRdb table keeps only in-frame clones and is missing some. The sample yields about 100,000 clones, roughly 91% seen once. The gene calls are TRBV11-3 and TRBJ2-3; D is unresolved. The sequence was collected from a human donor with classical Hodgkin lymphoma. The sample here was peripheral blood mononuclear cells (PBMCs), taken before the second cycle of nivolumab. The CDR3 sequence is CASSLDGITDTQYF. CDR3 in DNA: TGTGCCAGCAGCTTGGACGGAATCACAGATACGCAGTATTTT. The whole variable domain, remainder taken from reference TRBV11-3 and TRBJ2-3, is EAGVVQSPRYKIIEKKQPVAFWCNPISGHNTLYWYLQNLGQGPELLIRYENEEAVDDSQLPKDRFSAERLKGVDSTLKIQPAELGDSAVYLCASSLDGITDTQYFGPGTRLTVL.